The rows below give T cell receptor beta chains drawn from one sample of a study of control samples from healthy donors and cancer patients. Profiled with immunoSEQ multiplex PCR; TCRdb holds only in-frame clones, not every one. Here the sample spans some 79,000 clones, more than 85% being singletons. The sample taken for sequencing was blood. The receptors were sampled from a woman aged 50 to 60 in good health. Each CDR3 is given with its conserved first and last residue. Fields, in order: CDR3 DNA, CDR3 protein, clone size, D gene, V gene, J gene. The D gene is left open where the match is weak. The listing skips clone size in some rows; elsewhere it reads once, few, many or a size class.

TGTGCCAGCAGTAGCAGGGGAAACACTGAAGCTTTCTTT,CASSSRGNTEAFF,NA,NA,TRBV6-6,TRBJ1-1
TGCGCCAGCAGCAACGGAAACACTGAAGCTTTCTTT,CASSNGNTEAFF,NA,NA,TRBV5-1,TRBJ1-1
TGTGCCAGCAGTCCTGGGGCAGGGGGCCTGAGGGGCTACACCTTC,CASSPGAGGLRGYTF,NA,TRBD1,TRBV27,TRBJ1-2
TGTGCCAGCAGCTTAACGCCCGATCAGCCCCAGCATTTT,CASSLTPDQPQHF,few,NA,TRBV7-3,TRBJ1-5
TGTGCCTGGAGTGTAAAGGGACTAGCGAGCCCCCGGAGTAGAACAGATACGCAGTATTTT,CAWSVKGLASPRSRTDTQYF,NA,TRBD2,TRBV30,TRBJ2-3
TGTGCCAGCAGCCGGGAGCGGTCCTACGAGCAGTACTTC,CASSRERSYEQYF,NA,NA,TRBV2,TRBJ2-7
TGTGCCAGCACCGCGGAGACAGGGGGTTCTGGCTACACCTTC,CASTAETGGSGYTF,NA,TRBD1,TRBV5-7,TRBJ1-2
TGTGCCATCGTAGGCGGGATTTCCTACAATGAGCAGTTCTTC,CAIVGGISYNEQFF,NA,NA,TRBV6-5,TRBJ2-1
TGTGCCAGCAGCTTACTAGGGCCCGATACGCAGTATTTT,CASSLLGPDTQYF,NA,NA,TRBV5-5,TRBJ2-3
TGTGCCAGCAGCGGGACTAGACCCGGGGAGCTGTTTTTT,CASSGTRPGELFF,NA,TRBD2,TRBV7-3,TRBJ2-2
TGTGCCAGCAGTTACCAGGGCTCTGGAAACACCATATATTTT,CASSYQGSGNTIYF,medium-sized,NA,TRBV6-6,TRBJ1-3
TGTGCCAGCAGCCGCCACAAGGAAAAACTGTTTTTT,CASSRHKEKLFF,NA,NA,TRBV14,TRBJ1-4
TGTGCCAGCAGTACAGGGGGCGCGAGCGGCTACACCTTC,CASSTGGASGYTF,NA,TRBD1,TRBV6-5,TRBJ1-2
TGTGCCAGCAGTTGGGACGCAAACCAGGGAAAACTGTTTTTT,CASSWDANQGKLFF,NA,NA,TRBV28,TRBJ1-4